Listed here are 17 T cell receptor beta chains from one sample, sequenced in a study of CD8 T cells in ankylosing spondylitis. TCRdb ran MiXCR on the 5' RACE reads and lists one entry per CDR3 protein. Here the sample spans approximately 150,000 distinct CDR3 sequences, around a third being singletons. The specimen sequenced was synovial fluid, either unsorted or a sorted T cell fraction (not recorded which). The receptors were gathered from a male donor with ankylosing spondylitis.

V usage is TRBV7-2 and J usage is TRBJ2-7; 7 nucleotides line up with TRBD2. The CDR3 spans 14 residues. V trimming: 5 bases; J trimming: 2 bases; junction bases outside the gene matches: 6. Germline CDR1 and CDR2: SGHTA and FQGNSA. The CDR3 loop reads CASSKLGRTYEQYF. Here the CDR3 DNA reads TGTGCCAGCAGCAAACTCGGGAGGACCTACGAGCAGTACTTC. Complete variable domain (other parts from reference TRBV7-2 and TRBJ2-7): GAGVSQSPSNKVTEKGKDVELRCDPISGHTALYWYRQSLGQGLEFLIYFQGNSAPDKSGLPSDRFSAERTGGSVSTLTIQRTQQEDSAVYLCASSKLGRTYEQYFGPGTRLTVT.

The V call is TRBV5-1, the J call TRBJ1-1; 7 bases are shared with TRBD1. The junction had 8 bases not matched to a gene; V was cut back by 4 bases and J by 2 bases. The germline CDR1 and CDR2 sequences are SGHRS and YFSETQ. This CDR3 has 15 amino acids. The CDR3 DNA reads TGCGCCAGCAGCCAACAGACAGGGATAAACACTGAAGCTTTCTTT. As protein: CASSQQTGINTEAFF.

The chain joins TRBV27 to TRBJ1-5, with 10 bases that match TRBD1. The CDR3 consists of 15 residues. The germline gives CDR1 MNHEY, CDR2 SMNVEV (reference sequence). The V segment lost 5 bases and the J segment 5 bases; nucleotides outside the gene matches: 6. The CDR3 DNA is TGTGCCAGCAGTCGACAGGGGGCGATTGATCAGCCCCAGCATTTT. This sequence encodes CASSRQGAIDQPQHF.

This clonotype has more than one count but fewer than ten. The rearrangement links TRBV29-1 to TRBJ2-4; D remains ambiguous. This CDR3 is built from 15 residues. With 5 bases removed from V and 0 bases from J, the gap between germline ends came to 14 bases. CDR1 and CDR2 (germline): SQVTM, ANQGSEA. CDR3 region: CSVNPGGTAKNIQYF. The DNA of the CDR3 is TGCAGCGTTAACCCAGGCGGCACAGCCAAAAACATTCAGTACTTC.

V is TRBV11-2 and J is TRBJ2-1; no clear D gene. CDR3 size: 11 residues. CDR1 is SGHAT, CDR2 FQNNGV, per germline. Trimming removed 7 bases from V and 10 bases from J, with 11 bases in between. The CDR3 DNA follows: TGTGCCAGCACCCTATCCTCGGAGCAGTTCTTC. It is translated as CASTLSSEQFF.

This clonotype was counted between two and nine times. The chain has TRBV7-8 and TRBJ1-5, with D possibly being TRBD1 (5 bases). Per germline, CDR1 SGHVS and CDR2 FQNEAQ. This CDR3 comprises 17 residues. With 1 base removed from V and 4 bases from J, the gap between germline ends came to 17 bases. The CDR3 DNA is TGTGCCAGCAGCTTAGAAAGGGATCCCGGGGGAAATCAGCCCCAGCATTTT. Protein: CASSLERDPGGNQPQHF.

This clonotype is a singleton in its sample. The chain employs TRBV7-2 and TRBJ2-7; 8 nucleotides match TRBD1. Germline trimming cut 1 base from V and 3 bases from J; bases unmatched to any gene: 5. CDR3 length: 15 residues. Germline CDR1 reads SGHTA; CDR2 reads FQGNSA. CDR3 residues: CASSLVRGHLYEQYF. The CDR3 region has the DNA TGTGCCAGCAGCTTAGTCAGGGGGCACCTCTACGAGCAGTACTTC.

This clonotype turned up a few times. The chain uses TRBV28 and TRBJ2-5; the match to TRBD1 covers 9 bases. Per the germline V gene, CDR1 is MDHEN and CDR2 is SYDVKM. J was trimmed by 1 base and V by 3 bases; bases with no gene match: 12. CDR3 length: 18 residues. Here the CDR3 reads CASSLVAGQGKFQETQYF. In DNA form, the CDR3 reads TGTGCCAGCAGTTTGGTGGCCGGACAGGGGAAATTCCAAGAGACCCAGTACTTC.

The chain recombines TRBV28 with TRBJ2-5, with D possibly matching TRBD1 (6 bases). Germline assignment: CDR1 MDHEN and CDR2 SYDVKM. V was shortened by 5 bases and J by 3 bases, with 16 bases between the two germline ends. CDR3 size: 15 residues. CDR3: CASSAFGQPEETQYF. DNA for the CDR3: TGTGCCAGCAGTGCGTTCGGACAGCCCGAAGAGACCCAGTACTTC.

This clonotype appeared many times. V and J are TRBV3-1 and TRBJ1-1; tentatively, D is TRBD1 (5 bases). Germline V gives CDR1 LGHDT, CDR2 YNNKEL (reference sequence). This CDR3 is 11 amino acids long. V lost 5 bases and J 11 bases, leaving 12 bases between the germline ends. CDR3 in amino acids: CASSSLEGAFF. CDR3 in DNA: TGTGCCAGCAGCTCTCTGGAGGGGGCTTTCTTT. Full variable domain (missing parts from reference TRBV3-1 and TRBJ1-1): DTAVSQTPKYLVTQMGNDKSIKCEQNLGHDTMYWYKQDSKKFLKIMFSYNNKELIINETVPNRFSPKSPDKAHLNLHINSLELGDSAVYFCASSSLEGAFFGQGTRLTVV.

The genes are TRBV19 and TRBJ2-7; D unresolved. Germline-derived CDR1 and CDR2 are LNHDA and SQIVND (reference sequence). This CDR3 spans 14 amino acids. With 7 bases removed from V and 4 bases from J, the gap between germline ends came to 17 bases. This CDR3 reads CASKKSHGGYEQYF. CDR3 sequence (DNA): TGTGCCAGTAAGAAGTCTCATGGTGGGTACGAGCAGTACTTC.

This clonotype was seen a few times. The chain links TRBV5-1 to TRBJ2-1; perhaps TRBD2 as D (6 bases). CDR3 size: 16 residues. CDR1 SGHRS and CDR2 YFSETQ come from the germline V gene. The ends were cut back, 5 bases at V and 5 bases at J, with 20 bases in the middle. For the CDR3, the DNA is TGCGCCAGCAGTTCCCCCCTCCGGGACTTTCACAATGAGCAGTTCTTC. It yields the protein CASSSPLRDFHNEQFF.

The chain employs TRBV28 and TRBJ1-3; 10 positions agree with TRBD1. Trimming took 4 bases from V and 1 from J; bases not matched to a gene: 4. CDR3 length equals 16 residues. Germline-derived CDR1 and CDR2 are MDHEN and SYDVKM. This CDR3 is CASSSGGQGSGNTIYF. DNA of the CDR3: TGTGCCAGCAGTTCCGGGGGACAGGGGTCTGGAAACACCATATATTTT.

The table lists this clonotype with a count of one. J is TRBJ2-7 and V is TRBV6-1, with 7 bases identical to TRBD1. J lost 0 bases, V lost 5 bases, and 7 bases had no gene match. The CDR3 runs to 15 residues. From germline, CDR1 is MNHNS and CDR2 SASEGT. CDR3 loop: CASSRDSYSSYEQYF. In DNA form, the CDR3 reads TGTGCCAGCAGTCGGGACAGCTATTCCTCCTACGAGCAGTACTTC.

J is TRBJ2-1 and V is TRBV28; D call uncertain. The CDR3 runs to 10 residues. Between the trimmed V and J ends, which lost 7 bases and 7 bases, there was a span of 5 bases. Germline V gene lookup returns CDR1 MDHEN and CDR2 SYDVKM. CDR3 protein: CASITNEQFF. The CDR3 DNA follows: TGTGCCAGCATTACAAATGAGCAGTTCTTC.

This chain links TRBV28 with TRBJ1-1, with no clear D. Trimming cost V 2 bases and J 5 bases, with 9 bases left between them. The CDR3 covers 13 residues. Germline CDR1 MDHEN, CDR2 SYDVKM. The CDR3 region has the DNA TGTGCCAGCAGTTTACCCGGGAGGACTGAAGCTTTCTTT. Protein: CASSLPGRTEAFF.

The chain has TRBV7-9 and TRBJ1-5; 10 bases map to TRBD1. The V gene's germline CDR1 is SEHNR and CDR2 FQNEAQ (reference sequence). CDR3 length: 16 residues. The V gene end was trimmed by 4 bases and the J gene end by 4 bases; junction bases not matched to a gene: 7. The CDR3 spells CASSSAGTGVNQPQHF. The CDR3 nucleotides read TGTGCCAGCAGCTCTGCCGGGACAGGGGTAAATCAGCCCCAGCATTTT.